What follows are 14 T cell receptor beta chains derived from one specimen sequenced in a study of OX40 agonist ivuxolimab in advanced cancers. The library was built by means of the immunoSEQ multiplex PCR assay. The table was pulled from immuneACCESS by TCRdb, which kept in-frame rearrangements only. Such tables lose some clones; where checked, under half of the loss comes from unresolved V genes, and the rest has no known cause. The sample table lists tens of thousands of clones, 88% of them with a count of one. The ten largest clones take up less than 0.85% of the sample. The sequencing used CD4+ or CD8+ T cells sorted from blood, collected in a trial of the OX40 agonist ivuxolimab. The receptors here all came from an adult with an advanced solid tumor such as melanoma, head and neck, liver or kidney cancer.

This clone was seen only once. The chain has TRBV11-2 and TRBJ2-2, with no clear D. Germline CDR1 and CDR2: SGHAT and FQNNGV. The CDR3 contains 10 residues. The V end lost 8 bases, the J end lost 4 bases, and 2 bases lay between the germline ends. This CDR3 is CASSTGELFF. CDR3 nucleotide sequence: TGTGCCAGCTCCACCGGGGAGCTGTTTTTT.

CDR3 protein: CASSHDGGYGYTF. The CDR3, as DNA: TGCGCCAGCAGCCATGACGGAGGCTATGGCTACACCTTC. The V call is TRBV5-1, the J call TRBJ1-2; D unresolved. Trimming pared 4 bases from V and 4 bases from J, leaving 11 bases between. CDR1 and CDR2 from the germline V gene are SGHRS and YFSETQ. The CDR3 spans 13 residues.

The CDR3 sequence: CSVCKTVDPGELFF. The CDR3 DNA sequence: TGCAGCGTTTGCAAGACAGTGGACCCCGGGGAGCTGTTTTTT. The chain recombines TRBV29-1 with TRBJ2-2; a weak D match, TRBD1 (5 bases). V was cut by 5 bases and J by 6 bases, with 16 bases left in between. The germline gives CDR1 SQVTM, CDR2 ANQGSEA. The CDR3 contains 14 residues.

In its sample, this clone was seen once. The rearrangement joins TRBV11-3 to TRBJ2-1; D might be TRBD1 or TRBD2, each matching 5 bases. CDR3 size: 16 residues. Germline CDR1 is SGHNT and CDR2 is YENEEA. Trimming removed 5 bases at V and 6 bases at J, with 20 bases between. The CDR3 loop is CASSPGAGFQSNEQFF. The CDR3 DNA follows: TGTGCCAGCAGCCCTGGGGCGGGTTTTCAATCCAATGAGCAGTTCTTC.

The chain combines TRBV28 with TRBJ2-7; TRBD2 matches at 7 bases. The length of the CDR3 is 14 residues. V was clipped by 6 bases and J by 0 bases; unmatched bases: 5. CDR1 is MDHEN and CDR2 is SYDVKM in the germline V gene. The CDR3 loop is CASRGLNYSYEQYF. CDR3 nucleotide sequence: TGTGCCAGCAGGGGACTAAATTACTCCTACGAGCAGTACTTC.

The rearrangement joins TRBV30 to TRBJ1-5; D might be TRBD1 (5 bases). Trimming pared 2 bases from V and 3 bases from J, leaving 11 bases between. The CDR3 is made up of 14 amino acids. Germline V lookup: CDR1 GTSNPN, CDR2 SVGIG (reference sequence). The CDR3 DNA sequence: TGTGCCTGGAGTCCCCCCGGGGCCAATCAGCCCCAGCATTTT. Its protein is CAWSPPGANQPQHF.

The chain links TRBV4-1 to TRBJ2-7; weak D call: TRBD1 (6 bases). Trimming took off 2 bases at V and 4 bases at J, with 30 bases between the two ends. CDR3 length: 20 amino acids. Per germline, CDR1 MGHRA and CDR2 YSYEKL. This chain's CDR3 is CASSQYPSRSGVPEFYEQYF. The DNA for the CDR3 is TGCGCCAGCAGCCAATACCCGAGTCGCTCAGGGGTCCCAGAATTTTACGAGCAGTACTTC.

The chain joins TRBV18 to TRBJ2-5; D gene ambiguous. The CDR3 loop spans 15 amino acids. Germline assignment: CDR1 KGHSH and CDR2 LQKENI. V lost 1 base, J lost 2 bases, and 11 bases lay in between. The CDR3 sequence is CASSPLTATQETQYF. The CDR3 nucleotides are TGTGCCAGCTCACCACTAACCGCTACTCAAGAGACCCAGTACTTC.

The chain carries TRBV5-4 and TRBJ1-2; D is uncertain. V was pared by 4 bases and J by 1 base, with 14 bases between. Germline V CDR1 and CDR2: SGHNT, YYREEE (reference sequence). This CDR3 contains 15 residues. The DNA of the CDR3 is TGTGCCAGCAGCGCCGGGGAGGTCCTTAACTATGGCTACACCTTC. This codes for CASSAGEVLNYGYTF.

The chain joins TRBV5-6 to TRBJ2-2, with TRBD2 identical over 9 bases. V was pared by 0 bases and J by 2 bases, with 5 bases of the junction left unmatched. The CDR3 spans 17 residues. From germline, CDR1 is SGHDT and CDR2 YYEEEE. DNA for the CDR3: TGTGCCAGCAGCTTGGGGGGACTAGCAGCAAACACCGGGGAGCTGTTTTTT. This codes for CASSLGGLAANTGELFF.

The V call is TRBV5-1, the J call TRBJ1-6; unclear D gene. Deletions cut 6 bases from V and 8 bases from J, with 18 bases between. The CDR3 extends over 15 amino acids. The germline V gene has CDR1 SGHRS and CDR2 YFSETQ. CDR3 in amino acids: CASTFGTMTYSPLHF. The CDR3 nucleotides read TGCGCCAGCACTTTCGGTACAATGACTTATTCACCCCTCCACTTT. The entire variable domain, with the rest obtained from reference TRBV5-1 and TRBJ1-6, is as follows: KAGVTQTPRYLIKTRGQQVTLSCSPISGHRSVSWYQQTPGQGLQFLFEYFSETQRNKGNFPGRFSGRQFSNSRSEMNVSTLELGDSALYLCASTFGTMTYSPLHFGNGTRLTVT.

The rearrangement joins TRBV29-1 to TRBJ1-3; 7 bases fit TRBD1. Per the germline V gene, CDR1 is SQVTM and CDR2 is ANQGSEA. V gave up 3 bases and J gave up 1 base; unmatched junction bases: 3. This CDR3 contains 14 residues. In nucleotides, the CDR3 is TGCAGCGTTGATAACAGGGGTTCTGGAAACACCATATATTTT. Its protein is CSVDNRGSGNTIYF.

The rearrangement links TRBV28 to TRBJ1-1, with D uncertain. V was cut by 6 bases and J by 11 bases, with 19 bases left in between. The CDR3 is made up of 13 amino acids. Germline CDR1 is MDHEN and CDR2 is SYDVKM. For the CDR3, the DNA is TGTGCCAGCAGCCTGCTTGGGGTTCGTGTGGCTTTCTTT. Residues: CASSLLGVRVAFF.

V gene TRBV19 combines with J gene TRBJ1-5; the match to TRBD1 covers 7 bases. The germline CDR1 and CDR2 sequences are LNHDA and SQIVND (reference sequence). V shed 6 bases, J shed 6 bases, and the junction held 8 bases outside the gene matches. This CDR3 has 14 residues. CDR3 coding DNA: TGTGCCAGTAGGGGGAGACAGGGAACTCAGCCCCAGCATTTT. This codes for CASRGRQGTQPQHF.